This T cell receptor beta chain appears in the sequencing data of a study of CD8 T cells in ankylosing spondylitis. Whole-study findings and limits: Past studies reported some motif variants in reactive arthritis synovial fluid and blood. A CD8+ phenotype characterized the disease-linked clones, which were relatively rare in peripheral blood. Disease-linked clones reportedly showed significant enrichment in matched ankylosing spondylitis synovial fluid.

Germline V gives CDR1 SGHAT, CDR2 FQNNGV. The CDR3 covers 15 residues. V shed 4 bases, J shed 2 bases, and the junction held 3 bases outside the gene matches. To note about this clonotype: No antigen is known for it.

A quantitative 5'-RACE method, one with molecular barcodes, was used to make TCR beta libraries. MiXCR, applied by TCRdb to the 5' RACE reads, yields one record per CDR3 protein. This sample carries 180,000 or so distinct CDR3 sequences, approximately 10% of them seen once, and the ten largest clones take 25% to 35%. The chain recombines TRBV11-2 with TRBJ2-7; 12 bases are shared with TRBD2. The sample taken for sequencing was blood, either unsorted or a sorted T cell fraction (not recorded which). This TCR was sampled from a male donor with ankylosing spondylitis or in good health (not recorded which). As DNA, the CDR3 is TGTGCCAGCAGCTCCCGGACTAGCGGGACCTACGAGCAGTACTTC. Translated, it gives CASSSRTSGTYEQYF.